This T cell receptor (beta chain) was captured by sequencing in a study of Graves' ophthalmopathy and Graves' hyperthyroidism. Whole-study results and caveats: Blood shared most expanded thyroid clonotypes above 0.001 frequency.

Germline assignment: CDR1 SGHAT and CDR2 FQDESV (reference sequence). The CDR3 runs 14 residues. Between the trimmed V and J ends, which lost 6 bases and 5 bases, there was a span of 16 bases. Amplified TCR beta CDR3 regions were obtained using RNA transcripts as template. HTBI primers served in a first-round RT-PCR, which a second-round multiplex PCR followed. TCRdb reanalysed the multiplex PCR reads using MiXCR and keeps one entry per CDR3 protein. The sample has about 620,000 distinct CDR3 sequences, roughly 20% seen once. Symptoms, serum thyroxine and TRAb, thyroid ultrasound, and orbital computed tomography formed the diagnostic basis. This clonotype occurred many times. Its specificity is unknown.

The specimen sequenced was peripheral blood. The sequence was collected from a woman between 18 and 29 years old with stable Graves' hyperthyroidism. Some clones in this sample may be carry-over from other donors' samples. The chain couples TRBV11-1 to TRBJ1-1; D is undetermined. CDR3 in amino acids: CASSLRAGRTEAFF. CDR3 sequence (DNA): TGTGCCAGCAGTCTAAGGGCGGGTCGGACTGAAGCTTTCTTT.